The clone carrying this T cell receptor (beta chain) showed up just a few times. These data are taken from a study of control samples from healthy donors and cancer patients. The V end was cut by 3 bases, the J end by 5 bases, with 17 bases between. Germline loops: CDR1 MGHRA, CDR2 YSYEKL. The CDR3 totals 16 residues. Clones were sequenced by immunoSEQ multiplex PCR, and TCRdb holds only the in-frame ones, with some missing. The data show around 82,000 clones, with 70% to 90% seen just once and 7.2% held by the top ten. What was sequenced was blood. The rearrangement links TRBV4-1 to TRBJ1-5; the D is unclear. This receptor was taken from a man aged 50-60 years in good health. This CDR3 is CASSHPGGYYHQPQHF. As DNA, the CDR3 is TGCGCCAGCAGCCACCCCGGAGGGTATTATCATCAGCCCCAGCATTTT.